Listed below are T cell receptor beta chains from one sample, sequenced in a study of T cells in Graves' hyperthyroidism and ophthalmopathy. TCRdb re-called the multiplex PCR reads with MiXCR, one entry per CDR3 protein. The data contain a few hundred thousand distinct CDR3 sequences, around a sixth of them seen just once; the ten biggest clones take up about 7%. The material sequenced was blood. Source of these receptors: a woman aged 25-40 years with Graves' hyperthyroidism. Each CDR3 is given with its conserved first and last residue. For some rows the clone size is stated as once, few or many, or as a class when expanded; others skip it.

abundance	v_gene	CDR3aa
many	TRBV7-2	CASTPPGSHSYNEQFF
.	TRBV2	CASRGQGGEKLFF
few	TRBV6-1	CATRVLEGSEQFF
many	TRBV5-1	CASRELAGGPRETQYF
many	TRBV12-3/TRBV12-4	CASSRVVDSPLHF
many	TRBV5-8	CASRPRTSGRNEQFF
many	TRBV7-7	CASSLASTSKQYF
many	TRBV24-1	CATSGQDSSILGVNEQFF
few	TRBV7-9	CASSLPNSLGEQFF
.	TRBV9	CASSVGLDSSEQYF
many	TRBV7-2	CASSLDVSSETQYF
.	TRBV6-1	CAHGTEDTEAFF
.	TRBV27	CASSAAGGGTEAFF
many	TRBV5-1	CASSYGLAVNTGELFF
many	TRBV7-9	CASSPESGTLNTGELFF
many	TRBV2	CASTGSTIGAETQYF
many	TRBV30	CAWMYQETQYF
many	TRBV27	CASSLNPKRYEQYF
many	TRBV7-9	CASSPQGRLAGGLNYEQYF
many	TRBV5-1	CASSLEGNYNSPLHF
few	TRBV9	CASSVGDREPGNTIYF
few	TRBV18	CASSPIWWESGPVEQFF
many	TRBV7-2	CASSLGAYTDTQYF
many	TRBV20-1	CSANPSGNHNEQFF
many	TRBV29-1	CSVQTLAGGLDTGELFF
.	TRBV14	CASSQDSGRGSATEAFF
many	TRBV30	CAWSGGRSYEQYF
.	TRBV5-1	CASSLGHSRSNTEAFF
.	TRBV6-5	CASSSTRVQETQYF
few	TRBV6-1	CATERGTGGRRGVKNIQYF
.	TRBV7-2	CASSLGLWTEAFF
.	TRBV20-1	CSARDLAGTGTSYEQYF
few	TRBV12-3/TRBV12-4	CASTYFNQPQHF
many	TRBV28	CASSLGSRQGQPQHF
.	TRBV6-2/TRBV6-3	CASRDRTGATGELFF
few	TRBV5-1	CASSFSGTGDVLGANVLTF
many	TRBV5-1	CASSATGNTEAFF
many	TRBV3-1	CASSQDRVTQYF
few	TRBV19	CASSTRDYQETQYF
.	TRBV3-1	CASSQDWTSGRAYYNEQFF
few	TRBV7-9	CASSLSNEETQYF
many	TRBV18	CASSPQGISGKLFF
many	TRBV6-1	CASTRTANAGETQYF
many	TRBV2	CASSDRGTSITDTQYF
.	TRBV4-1	CASSQDIGGEEEQYF
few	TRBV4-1	CASSLRGREGGNQPQHF
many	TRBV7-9	CASSSGRQGSYEQYF
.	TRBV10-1	CASSDTTGIGYEQYF
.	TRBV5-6	CASSLAGSNWQFF
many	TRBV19	CASSIDLAGVHRSYNEQFF
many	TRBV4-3	CASSPLVPTDTQYF
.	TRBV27	CASSLVPQGLRNTEAFF
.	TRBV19	CASSAILAGMETQYF
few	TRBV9	CASSGDGSDYEQYF
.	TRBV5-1	CASSPKNYGVLTFF